The text below deals with one TCR beta chain. In the source study's methods: Amplified reference gene primers provided the basis for estimating nucleated cell counts. The method was immunoSEQ multiplex PCR; TCRdb's version includes in-frame clones alone and lacks a portion of them. V, J and clone size reflect that table, while D and trimming were determined from the DNA. In the table there are a few hundred thousand clones, roughly 80% of which are singletons. The entry originates in a study of blood T cell repertoires in COVID-19. The CDR3 loop spans 16 amino acids. CDR1 is SGHDN and CDR2 is FVKESK in the germline V gene. Unmatched junction bases numbered 7, after V lost 3 bases and J lost 3 bases.

The chain links TRBV14 to TRBJ2-1, with TRBD2 matching 8 bases. This TCR came from a woman between 18 and 29 years old with acute or convalescent COVID-19. The sequencing input was peripheral blood. CDR3 nucleotide sequence: TGTGCCAGCAGCCAGCCGGGAGGGGGTGGCTACAATGAGCAGTTCTTC. Amino acid sequence: CASSQPGGGGYNEQFF.